The clone carrying this T cell receptor (beta chain) was detected only a few times. Its specificity is unknown. This sample is drawn from a study of CD8 T cells in Susac syndrome. General study results and limits: It was acknowledged in the study that its TCR sequencing and HLA analysis involved a relatively small number of individuals.

Trimming shortened V by 0 bases and J by 2 bases, and 5 bases separated the two germline ends. The germline V gene encodes CDR1 SGHNT and CDR2 YYREEE (reference sequence). This CDR3 contains 13 residues. When the RNA was reverse transcribed, random hexamers were used with an input of roughly 0.45 to 1 ug. In TCRdb, the immunoSEQ multiplex PCR reads were re-called with MiXCR into one record per CDR3 protein. The sample consists of some 160,000 distinct CDR3 sequences, 90% to 95% of them appearing once. Material for sequencing was CD4+ T cells from PBMCs. The sequence was collected from a human donor with Susac syndrome. This chain uses TRBV5-4 with TRBJ2-5; TRBD1 might be the D (5 bases). The CDR3 sequence: CASSLDRQETQYF. CDR3 in DNA: TGTGCCAGCAGCTTGGACAGGCAAGAGACCCAGTACTTC.